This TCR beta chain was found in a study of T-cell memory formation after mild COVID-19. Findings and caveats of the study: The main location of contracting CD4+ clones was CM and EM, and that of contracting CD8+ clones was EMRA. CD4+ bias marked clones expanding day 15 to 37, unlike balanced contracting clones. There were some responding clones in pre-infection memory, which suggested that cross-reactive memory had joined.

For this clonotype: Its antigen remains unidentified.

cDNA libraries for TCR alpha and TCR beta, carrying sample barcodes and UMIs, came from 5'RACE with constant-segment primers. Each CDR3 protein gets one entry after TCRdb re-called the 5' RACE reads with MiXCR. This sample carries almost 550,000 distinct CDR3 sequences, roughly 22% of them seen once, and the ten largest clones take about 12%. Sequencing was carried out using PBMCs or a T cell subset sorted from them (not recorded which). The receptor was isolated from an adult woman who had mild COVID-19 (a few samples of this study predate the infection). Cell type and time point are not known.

The CDR3 DNA reads TGCAGCGTTGAAGCCGACAGGGGGCCAAGCGAGCAGTACTTC. Amino acid sequence: CSVEADRGPSEQYF. The V call is TRBV29-1, the J call TRBJ2-7; 10 bases are a match to TRBD1. J gave up 6 bases and V 1 base, and 6 bases lay outside the gene matches. The CDR3 totals 14 residues. Germline V gene sequence: CDR1 SQVTM, CDR2 ANQGSEA.